This T cell receptor beta chain was captured in a study of blood T cells in healthy people across ages. V was clipped by 4 bases and J by 2 bases; unmatched bases: 5. This CDR3 spans 15 amino acids. The V gene's germline CDR1 is LGHDT and CDR2 YNNKEL (reference sequence). For the second PCR, which ran for 7 to 11 cycles, a sample-barcoded 5' primer and a J-beta primer mix were used. TCRdb analysed the 5' RACE reads with MiXCR anew, one entry per CDR3 protein. The table records about 680,000 distinct CDR3 sequences, about half of them present only once. V gene TRBV3-1 combines with J gene TRBJ2-5, with 9 bases lining up with TRBD1. The source material was blood. The TCR originated in a woman aged 55-75 years in good health. CDR3 sequence: CASSLWDREQETQYF. The CDR3 DNA reads as TGTGCCAGCAGCCTATGGGACAGGGAACAAGAGACCCAGTACTTC.